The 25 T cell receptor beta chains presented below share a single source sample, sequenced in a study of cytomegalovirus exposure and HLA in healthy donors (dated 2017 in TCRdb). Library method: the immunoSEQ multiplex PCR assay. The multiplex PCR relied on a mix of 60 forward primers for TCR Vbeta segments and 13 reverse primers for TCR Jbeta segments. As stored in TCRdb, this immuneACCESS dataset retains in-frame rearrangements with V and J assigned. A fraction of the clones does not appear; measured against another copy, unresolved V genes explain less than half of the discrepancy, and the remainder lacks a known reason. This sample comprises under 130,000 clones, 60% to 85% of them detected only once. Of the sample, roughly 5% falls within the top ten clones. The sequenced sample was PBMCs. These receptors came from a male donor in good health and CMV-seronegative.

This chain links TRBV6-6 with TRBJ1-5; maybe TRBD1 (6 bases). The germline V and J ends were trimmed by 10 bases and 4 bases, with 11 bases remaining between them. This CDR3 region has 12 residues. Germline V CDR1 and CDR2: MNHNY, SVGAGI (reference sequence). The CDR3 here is CATRQGNQPQHF. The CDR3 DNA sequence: TGTGCCACCCGCCAGGGGAATCAGCCCCAGCATTTT.

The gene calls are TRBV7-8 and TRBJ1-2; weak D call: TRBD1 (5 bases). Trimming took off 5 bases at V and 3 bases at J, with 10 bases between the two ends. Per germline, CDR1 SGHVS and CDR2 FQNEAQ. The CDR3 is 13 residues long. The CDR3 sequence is CASSLDSHYGYTF. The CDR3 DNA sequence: TGTGCCAGCAGCCTCGACAGCCACTATGGCTACACCTTC.

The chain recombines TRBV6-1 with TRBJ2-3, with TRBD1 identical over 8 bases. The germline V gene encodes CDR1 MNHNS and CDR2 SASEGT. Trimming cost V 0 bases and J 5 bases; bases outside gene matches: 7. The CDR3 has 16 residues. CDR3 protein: CASSEALGQGVDTQYF. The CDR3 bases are TGTGCCAGCAGTGAAGCTTTAGGACAGGGTGTAGATACGCAGTATTTT.

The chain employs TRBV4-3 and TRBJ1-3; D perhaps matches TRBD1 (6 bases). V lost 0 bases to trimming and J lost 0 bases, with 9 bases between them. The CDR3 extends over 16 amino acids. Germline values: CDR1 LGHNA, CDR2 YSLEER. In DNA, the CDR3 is TGCGCCAGCAGCCAAGAAACAGGGACCTCTGGAAACACCATATATTTT. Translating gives CASSQETGTSGNTIYF.

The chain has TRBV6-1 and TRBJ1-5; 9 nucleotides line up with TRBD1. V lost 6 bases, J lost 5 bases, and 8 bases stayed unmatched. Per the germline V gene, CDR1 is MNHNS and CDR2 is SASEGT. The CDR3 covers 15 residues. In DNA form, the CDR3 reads TGTGCCAGCAGAGAGATGGACAGGGGTTATCAGCCCCAGCATTTT. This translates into CASREMDRGYQPQHF.

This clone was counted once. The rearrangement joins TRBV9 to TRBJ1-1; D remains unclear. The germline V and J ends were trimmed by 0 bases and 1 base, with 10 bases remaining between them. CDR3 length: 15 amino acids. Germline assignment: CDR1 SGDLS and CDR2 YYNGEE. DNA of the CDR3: TGTGCCAGCAGCGTAGGGGCCTCCTGGAACACTGAAGCTTTCTTT. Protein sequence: CASSVGASWNTEAFF.

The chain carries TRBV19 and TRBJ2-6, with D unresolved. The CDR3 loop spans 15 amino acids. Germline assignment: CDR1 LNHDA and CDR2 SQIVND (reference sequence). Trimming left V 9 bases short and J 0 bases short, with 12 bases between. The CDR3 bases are TGTGCCAGCACAGACATGCCCTCTGGGGCCAACGTCCTGACTTTC. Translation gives CASTDMPSGANVLTF.

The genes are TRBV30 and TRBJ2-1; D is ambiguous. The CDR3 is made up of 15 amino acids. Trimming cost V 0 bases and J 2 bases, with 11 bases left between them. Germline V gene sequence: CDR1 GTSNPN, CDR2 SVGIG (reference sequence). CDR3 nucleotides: TGTGCCTGGAGTGTACTTAGAAATACCTACAATGAGCAGTTCTTC. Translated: CAWSVLRNTYNEQFF.

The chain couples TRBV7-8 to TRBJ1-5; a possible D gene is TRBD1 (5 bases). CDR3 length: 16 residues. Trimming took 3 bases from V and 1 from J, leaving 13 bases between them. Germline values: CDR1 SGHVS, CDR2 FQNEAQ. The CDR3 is CASSFGQKVSNQPQHF. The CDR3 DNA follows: TGTGCCAGCAGCTTCGGACAAAAGGTGAGCAATCAGCCCCAGCATTTT.

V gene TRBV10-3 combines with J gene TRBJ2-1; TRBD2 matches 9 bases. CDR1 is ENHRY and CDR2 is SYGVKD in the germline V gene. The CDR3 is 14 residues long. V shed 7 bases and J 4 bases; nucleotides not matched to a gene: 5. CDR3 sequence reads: CAINPSGVYNEQFF. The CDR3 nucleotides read TGTGCCATCAACCCTAGCGGGGTTTACAATGAGCAGTTCTTC.

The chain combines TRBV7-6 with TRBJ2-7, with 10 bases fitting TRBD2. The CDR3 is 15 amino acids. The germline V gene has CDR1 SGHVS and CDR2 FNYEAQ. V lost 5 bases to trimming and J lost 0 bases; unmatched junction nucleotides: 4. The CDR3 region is CASSLPSGSSYEQYF. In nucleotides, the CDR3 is TGTGCCAGCAGCCTACCTAGCGGGAGCTCCTACGAGCAGTACTTC.

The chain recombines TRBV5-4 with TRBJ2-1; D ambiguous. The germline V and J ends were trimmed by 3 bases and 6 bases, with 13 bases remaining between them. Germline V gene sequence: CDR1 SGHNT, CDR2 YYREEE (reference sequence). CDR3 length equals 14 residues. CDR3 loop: CASSSLDTINEQFF. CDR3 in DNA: TGTGCCAGCAGCTCATTAGACACAATCAATGAGCAGTTCTTC.

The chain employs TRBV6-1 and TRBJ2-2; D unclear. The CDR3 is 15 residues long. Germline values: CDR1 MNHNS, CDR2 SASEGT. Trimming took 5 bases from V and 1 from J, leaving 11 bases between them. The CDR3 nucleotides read TGTGCCAGCAGTCCTCGGTCGAGGAACACCGGGGAGCTGTTTTTT. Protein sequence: CASSPRSRNTGELFF.

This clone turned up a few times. CDR3 protein: CASSLRTGQNEKLFF. In DNA form, the CDR3 reads TGTGCCAGCAGCTTACGGACAGGGCAGAATGAAAAACTGTTTTTT. The rearrangement links TRBV7-6 to TRBJ1-4, with 8 bases that match TRBD1. There are 15 residues in the CDR3. CDR1 SGHVS and CDR2 FNYEAQ come from the germline V gene. Losses at the gene ends were 2 bases for V and 5 bases for J; bases not matched to a gene: 4.

CDR3 amino acids: CASSSKGQGLTYEQYF. CDR3 sequence (DNA): TGTGCCAGCAGCTCGAAAGGACAGGGTCTCACCTACGAGCAGTACTTC. The rearrangement joins TRBV11-3 to TRBJ2-7, with 8 bases fitting TRBD1. This CDR3 spans 16 amino acids. Losses at the gene ends were 4 bases for V and 2 bases for J; bases not matched to a gene: 10. The V gene's germline CDR1 is SGHNT and CDR2 YENEEA.

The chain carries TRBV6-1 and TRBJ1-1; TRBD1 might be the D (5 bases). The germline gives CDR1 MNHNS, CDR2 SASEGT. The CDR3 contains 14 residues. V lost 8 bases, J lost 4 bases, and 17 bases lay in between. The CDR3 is CASFLHAQGTEAFF. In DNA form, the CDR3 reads TGTGCCAGCTTCCTACACGCTCAGGGCACTGAAGCTTTCTTT.

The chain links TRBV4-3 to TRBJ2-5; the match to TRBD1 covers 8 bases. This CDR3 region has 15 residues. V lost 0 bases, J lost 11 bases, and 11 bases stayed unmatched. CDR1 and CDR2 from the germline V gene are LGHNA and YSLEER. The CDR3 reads CASSQEGTGLWEQYF. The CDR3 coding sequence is TGCGCCAGCAGCCAAGAAGGGACAGGTCTTTGGGAGCAGTACTTC.

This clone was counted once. In nucleotides, the CDR3 is TGCGCCAGCAGTGAGCCAATTACAGGGGTTGCAGATACGCAGTATTTT. This gives the protein CASSEPITGVADTQYF. This chain joins TRBV10-2 and TRBJ2-3, with 7 bases identical to TRBD1. V lost 2 bases to trimming and J lost 4 bases; unmatched junction nucleotides: 9. This CDR3 is 16 amino acids long. From germline, CDR1 is WSHSY and CDR2 SAAADI.

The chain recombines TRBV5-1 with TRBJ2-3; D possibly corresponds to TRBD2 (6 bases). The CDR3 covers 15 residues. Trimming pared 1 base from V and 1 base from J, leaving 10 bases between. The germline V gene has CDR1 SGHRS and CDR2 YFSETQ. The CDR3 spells CASSLSSSGTDTQYF. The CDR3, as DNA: TGCGCCAGCAGCTTGAGTTCTAGCGGCACAGATACGCAGTATTTT.

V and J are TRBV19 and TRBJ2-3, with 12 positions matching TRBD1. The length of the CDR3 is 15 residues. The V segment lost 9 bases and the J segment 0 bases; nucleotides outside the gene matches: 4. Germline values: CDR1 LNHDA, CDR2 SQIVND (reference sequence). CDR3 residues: CASGDRGHSTDTQYF. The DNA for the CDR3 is TGTGCCAGCGGGGACAGGGGGCATAGCACAGATACGCAGTATTTT.

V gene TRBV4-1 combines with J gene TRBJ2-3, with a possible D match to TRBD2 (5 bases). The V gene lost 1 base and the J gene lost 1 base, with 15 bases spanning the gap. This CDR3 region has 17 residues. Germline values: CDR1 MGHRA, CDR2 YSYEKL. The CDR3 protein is CASSQAGGAHGTDTQYF. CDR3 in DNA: TGCGCCAGCAGCCAAGCTGGAGGAGCCCATGGCACAGATACGCAGTATTTT.

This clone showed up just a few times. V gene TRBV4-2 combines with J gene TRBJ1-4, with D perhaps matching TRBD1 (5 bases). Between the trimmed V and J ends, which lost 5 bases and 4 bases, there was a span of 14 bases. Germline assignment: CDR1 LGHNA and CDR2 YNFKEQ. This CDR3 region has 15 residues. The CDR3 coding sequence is TGTGCCAGCAGCTTGGTCGGGGGAAATAATGAAAAACTGTTTTTT. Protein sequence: CASSLVGGNNEKLFF.

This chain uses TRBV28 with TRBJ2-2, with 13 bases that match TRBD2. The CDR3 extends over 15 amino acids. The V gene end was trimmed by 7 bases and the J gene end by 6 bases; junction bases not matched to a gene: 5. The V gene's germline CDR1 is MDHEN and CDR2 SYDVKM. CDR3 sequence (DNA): TGTGCCAGCACCAGACTAGCGGGAGGAGCCGGGGAGCTGTTTTTT. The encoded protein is CASTRLAGGAGELFF. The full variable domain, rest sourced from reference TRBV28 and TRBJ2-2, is DVKVTQSSRYLVKRTGEKVFLECVQDMDHENMFWYRQDPGLGLRLIYFSYDVKMKEKGDIPEGYSVSREKKERFSLILESASTNQTSMYLCASTRLAGGAGELFFGEGSRLTVL.

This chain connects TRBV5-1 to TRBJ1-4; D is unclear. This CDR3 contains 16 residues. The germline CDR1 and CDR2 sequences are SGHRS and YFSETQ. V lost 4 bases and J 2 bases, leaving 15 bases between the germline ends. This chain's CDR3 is CASSPRTGGTNEKLFF. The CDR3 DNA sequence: TGCGCCAGCAGCCCGCGGACCGGAGGGACTAATGAAAAACTGTTTTTT.

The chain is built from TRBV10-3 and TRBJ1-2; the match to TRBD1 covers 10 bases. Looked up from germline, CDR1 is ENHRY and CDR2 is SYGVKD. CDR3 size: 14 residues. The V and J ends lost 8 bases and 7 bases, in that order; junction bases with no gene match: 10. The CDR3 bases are TGTGCCATCGGGGGGGACAGGGGATATGGTGGCTACACCTTC. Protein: CAIGGDRGYGGYTF.